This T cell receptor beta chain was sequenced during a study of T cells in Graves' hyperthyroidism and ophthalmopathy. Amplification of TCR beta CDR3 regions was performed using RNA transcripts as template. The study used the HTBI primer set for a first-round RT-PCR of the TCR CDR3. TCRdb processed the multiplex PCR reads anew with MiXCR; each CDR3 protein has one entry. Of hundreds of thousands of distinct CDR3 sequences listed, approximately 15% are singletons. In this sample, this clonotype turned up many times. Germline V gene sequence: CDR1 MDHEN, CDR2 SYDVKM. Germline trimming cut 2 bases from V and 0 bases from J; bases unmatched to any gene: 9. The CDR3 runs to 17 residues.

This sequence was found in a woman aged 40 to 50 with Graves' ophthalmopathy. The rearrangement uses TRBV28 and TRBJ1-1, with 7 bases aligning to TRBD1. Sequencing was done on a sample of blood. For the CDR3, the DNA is TGTGCCAGCAGTTTACCTACAGGGGTGAGCTTGAACACTGAAGCTTTCTTT. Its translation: CASSLPTGVSLNTEAFF.